This T cell receptor (beta chain) is from a study of T cell responses to AZD1222 COVID-19 vaccine. There are 15 residues in the CDR3. The germline gives CDR1 MNHEY, CDR2 SVGAGI. The V and J ends lost 2 bases and 7 bases respectively, with 14 bases between them. This table comes from immunoSEQ multiplex PCR, and its TCRdb copy is limited to in-frame clones, with some not included. The sample holds some 140,000 clones, 70% to 90% seen once. This specimen consisted of peripheral blood, obtained on day 0 of AZD1222 vaccination. The rearrangement links TRBV6-5 to TRBJ2-2; D is unresolved. The TCR was taken from an adult in good health. The CDR3 protein is CASSYLPAEVGELFF. In nucleotides, the CDR3 is TGTGCCAGCAGTTACCTCCCGGCCGAGGTCGGGGAGCTGTTTTTT.